A selection of T cell receptor beta chains follows, all from one sample in a study of shared clonotypes between healthy human individuals. Generated by immunoSEQ multiplex PCR, the TCRdb table keeps only in-frame clones and is missing some. Counted here are approximately 1,000,000 clones, around 78% occurring once; the ten biggest clones make up approximately 0.56%. Sequenced material: memory CD4+ T cells from PBMCs. These receptors were obtained from a man aged 18 to 29 in good health. Some clones in this sample may be carry-over from other donors' samples. Both conserved end residues are part of each CDR3. The D gene is left open where the match is weak. Clone sizes are given selectively: once, few, many, or a class where the clone is expanded.

D	V	J	size	CDR3	DNA
TRBD1	TRBV10-3	TRBJ1-4	NA	CAISDPRQGNEKLFF	TGTGCCATCAGTGATCCAAGACAGGGAAATGAAAAACTGTTTTTT
NA	TRBV9	TRBJ2-1	NA	CASSVGGTYNEQFF	TGTGCCAGCAGCGTAGGCGGGACCTACAATGAGCAGTTCTTC
TRBD2	TRBV7-6	TRBJ2-3	NA	CASSLGLAGGDTQYF	TGTGCCAGCAGCTTAGGACTAGCGGGAGGAGATACGCAGTATTTT
TRBD1	TRBV5-1	TRBJ1-1	NA	CASSWAAGGTEAFF	TGCGCCAGCAGCTGGGCTGCAGGGGGCACTGAAGCTTTCTTT
NA	TRBV7-3	TRBJ1-1	NA	CASSLRAGNTEAFF	TGTGCCAGCAGCCTACGTGCGGGGAACACTGAAGCTTTCTTT
NA	TRBV10-1	TRBJ1-5	NA	CASSEGGYSNQPQHF	TGCGCCAGCAGTGAGGGGGGGTATAGCAATCAGCCCCAGCATTTT
NA	TRBV7-2	TRBJ1-1	NA	CASSLELSEAFF	TGTGCCAGCAGCTTAGAGTTGAGTGAAGCTTTCTTT
TRBD1	TRBV4-2	TRBJ1-2	NA	CASSQIVTGGTNYGYTF	TGTGCCAGCAGCCAAATAGTGACAGGGGGAACTAACTATGGCTACACCTTC
NA	TRBV10-1	TRBJ2-7	few	CASSVRLLVMNEQYF	TGCGCCAGCAGTGTCCGCCTCCTGGTTATGAACGAGCAGTACTTC
NA	TRBV2	TRBJ2-7	NA	CASERVVYEQYF	TGTGCCAGCGAGCGGGTAGTCTACGAGCAGTACTTC
NA	TRBV18	TRBJ2-3	NA	CASSPQATGGYTDTQYF	TGTGCCAGCTCACCACAAGCTACTGGCGGATACACAGATACGCAGTATTTT
NA	TRBV7-2	TRBJ1-3	NA	CASSLASTTGNTIYF	TGTGCCAGCAGCTTAGCTAGTACAACTGGAAACACCATATATTTT
NA	TRBV7-3	TRBJ1-1	few	CASSPQARFTEAFF	TGTGCCAGCAGCCCCCAGGCCCGGTTCACTGAAGCTTTCTTT
TRBD1	TRBV28	TRBJ2-2	NA	CASSLRPGQGSGELFF	TGTGCCAGCAGTTTACGGCCGGGACAGGGGAGCGGGGAGCTGTTTTTT
NA	TRBV25-1	TRBJ2-5	once	CASSGLGRETQYF	TGTGCCAGCAGTGGTCTGGGTCGAGAGACCCAGTACTTC
NA	TRBV30	TRBJ2-2	many	CAWSGEFAANTGELFF	TGTGCCTGGAGTGGAGAATTCGCGGCGAACACCGGGGAGCTGTTTTTT
NA	TRBV9	TRBJ2-4	many	CASSVGVAKNIQYF	TGTGCCAGCAGCGTAGGAGTAGCCAAAAACATTCAGTACTTC
NA	TRBV15	TRBJ2-1	NA	CATSKGVNEQFF	TGTGCCACCAGCAAAGGGGTAAATGAGCAGTTCTTC
NA	TRBV7-2	TRBJ2-1	NA	CASSRRDTSWSSYNEQFF	TGTGCCAGCAGCCGACGGGACACCTCATGGAGCTCCTACAATGAGCAGTTCTTC
NA	TRBV28	TRBJ1-1	NA	CASSLARQGTEAFF	TGTGCCAGCAGTTTAGCCCGTCAGGGTACTGAAGCTTTCTTT
NA	TRBV18	TRBJ2-2	NA	CASSRTGGANTGELFF	TGTGCCAGCTCACGAACAGGGGGGGCGAACACCGGGGAGCTGTTTTTT
TRBD2	TRBV5-1	TRBJ2-4	NA	CASSSGSIAGGDIQYF	TGCGCCAGCAGCTCGGGTTCCATAGCGGGAGGTGACATTCAGTACTTC
NA	TRBV10-3	TRBJ1-3	NA	CAISAGVSSGNTIYF	TGTGCCATCAGTGCAGGGGTGTCCTCTGGAAACACCATATATTTT
TRBD1	TRBV7-2	TRBJ1-5	NA	CASSLWPDRGHSNQPQHF	TGTGCCAGCAGCTTATGGCCCGACAGGGGACATAGCAATCAGCCCCAGCATTTT
NA	TRBV10-2	TRBJ2-3	NA	CASSESTGGYTQYF	TGCGCCAGCAGTGAGTCGACGGGCGGATATACGCAGTATTTT
TRBD1	TRBV14	TRBJ1-2	NA	CASSPGGTNYGYTF	TGTGCCAGCAGCCCAGGGGGCACTAACTATGGCTACACCTTC
NA	TRBV15	TRBJ2-2	NA	CATSSRASNTGELFF	TGTGCCACCAGCAGCCGGGCCTCTAACACCGGGGAGCTGTTTTTT
NA	TRBV19	TRBJ2-5	NA	CASSIVDRQETQYF	TGTGCCAGTAGTATAGTGGACAGACAAGAGACCCAGTACTTC
NA	TRBV4-1	TRBJ2-5	NA	CASSQVWQGRETQYF	TGCGCCAGCAGCCAAGTTTGGCAGGGGAGGGAGACCCAGTACTTC
TRBD2	TRBV4-1	TRBJ2-5	NA	CASSQKHLGTSGEKETQYF	TGCGCCAGCAGCCAAAAGCACCTAGGGACTAGCGGGGAAAAAGAGACCCAGTACTTC
TRBD2	TRBV15	TRBJ2-1	NA	CATSRDSGNYNEQFF	TGTGCCACCAGCAGAGATAGCGGGAACTACAATGAGCAGTTCTTC
NA	TRBV5-5	TRBJ2-3	NA	CASSDVRGTDTQYF	TGTGCCAGCAGCGATGTACGGGGCACAGATACGCAGTATTTT
NA	TRBV28	TRBJ1-3	NA	CASSSHGNTIYF	TGTGCCAGCAGTTCCCATGGAAACACCATATATTTT
TRBD1	TRBV28	TRBJ2-1	NA	CASSPAGTGKVNEQFF	TGTGCCAGCAGTCCCGCGGGGACAGGGAAGGTTAATGAGCAGTTCTTC
NA	TRBV6-5	TRBJ1-3	NA	CASSPDGSGNTIYF	TGTGCCAGCAGCCCCGACGGGTCTGGAAACACCATATATTTT
NA	TRBV7-3	TRBJ2-7	NA	CASSHLRGSTYEQYF	TGTGCCAGCAGCCACCTCCGGGGATCCACCTACGAGCAGTACTTC
TRBD2	TRBV5-1	TRBJ2-7	NA	CASSLAGLAGVDEQYF	TGCGCCAGCAGCTTGGCGGGACTAGCGGGAGTCGACGAGCAGTACTTC
TRBD2	TRBV11-2	TRBJ2-1	NA	CASSLGGGLAGGVFF	TGTGCCAGCAGCTTAGGGGGCGGTCTAGCGGGAGGCGTGTTCTTC
TRBD2	TRBV11-2	TRBJ2-7	NA	CASTHAGDGYEQYF	TGTGCCAGCACCCACGCGGGGGACGGGTACGAGCAGTACTTC
NA	TRBV2	TRBJ1-3	many	CASSGSVGGNTIYF	TGTGCCAGCAGTGGTTCGGTTGGGGGAAACACCATATATTTT
NA	TRBV20-1	TRBJ2-5	NA	CSPMTGETQYF	TGCAGCCCAATGACCGGAGAGACCCAGTACTTC